Here is one TCR beta chain with its context. What antigen it recognizes has not been identified. Base qualities are not provided; no much larger clone lies one nucleotide away. The germline V gene (reference sequence) provides CDR1 SGHNT and CDR2 YYREEE. V loses 2 bases of germline sequence and J loses 0 bases, and the interval between the two ends is 12 bases. The cysteine opens and the phenylalanine closes a CDR3 of 16 amino acids. Here the CDR3 DNA is all that survives: 48 bases in frame from base 1. Before genomic DNA was extracted, conventional CD4+ T cells were isolated from blood as CD25-low CD127-high cells. For repertoire analyses, the comparison group consisted of 7 or 8 healthy control donors. The library was prepared using the immunoSEQ multiplex PCR assay. Genomic DNA from the sorted T-cell subsets was used to amplify and sequence rearranged TCR beta chain products. As for the original processing: Shannon entropy and Simpson indices were used to quantify the repertoire diversity of productive TCR beta rearrangements. Clonal expansion was assessed by the summed frequency of the 100 most abundant productive TCR beta clonotypes among total reads. The TRB repertoires were scored with a self-reactivity index that is based on amino acid usage at CDR3beta positions 6 and 7. Repertoire analyses used two-way ANOVA; flow cytometric analyses used Student t or Mann-Whitney tests. TCRdb limited this immuneACCESS table to in-frame rearrangements with V and J called. A share of clones is missing; checked studies link under half to unresolved V genes, and the rest is unexplained. The DNA was the basis for D and trimming; V, J and clone size are from that table. Present in this sample are 20,000 to 25,000 clones, around 97% of which were seen just once. The ten largest clones take up 1.3% of the sample.

The data were taken from a study of regulatory and conventional T cells in RAG deficiency (dated by TCRdb to 2015 to 2018). In the study overall: To compare the diversity and composition of the repertoires of Treg, conventional CD4+ and CD8+ T cells between RAG-deficient patients and healthy controls, the study applied high-throughput TCR beta sequencing. Summary of the overall study and its limitations: All patient T-cell subsets had shorter CDR3 lengths; Omenn syndrome patients showed >80% Treg-Tconv repertoire overlap at nucleotide and amino acid level. Compared with control T-cell subpopulations, RAG-deficient patients had much lower Shannon entropy and higher Simpson indices. Unique TCR beta sequences from Treg cells were roughly 94-fold fewer in Omenn syndrome and CID/AS patients than controls, versus about 10-fold for other subsets. Some T-cell subset analyses were not done for some subjects. The CD25-high CD127-low cells sorted from Omenn syndrome patients may be peripherally activated cells rather than true Treg cells.

This sample also appeared in a second study, on regulatory T cells. From that second study: In the multiplex PCR, 52 forward TRBV primers and 13 reverse TRBJ primers were used, and assay-based and computational corrections were applied for amplification bias. In patients, repertoires had restricted unique TRB V-J pairs and skewed V and J gene usage, with regulatory T cells showing the most marked changes. The study compared T-cell receptor beta repertoires of sorted regulatory, conventional CD4+ and CD8+ T cells between CD3G-deficient patients and healthy controls. Peripheral blood mononuclear cells were isolated by Ficoll density separation. Within the immunoSEQ assay, multiplex PCR amplified rearranged TRB loci from genomic DNA. TRB amplicons were sequenced on an Illumina HiSeq platform. Custom algorithms error-filtered the raw sequences and aligned them to reference gene sequences, after which the immunoSEQ online tools were used for analysis. The frequencies of productive and nonproductive TRB rearrangements were evaluated among unique sequences as well as among total sequences. Group comparisons used t tests, Mann-Whitney tests or two-way ANOVA run in Prism software.

The TCR sequence derives from a human donor in good health. The material sequenced was CD25- CD4+ T cells sorted from blood. The V and J genes are TRBV5-4 and TRBJ1-3; the D gene is perhaps TRBD1, from 6 matching bases. The nucleotide sequence reads as follows: TGTGCCAGCAGCTTACAGGGCCGGGGCTCTGGAAACACCATATATTTT. This yields the protein CASSLQGRGSGNTIYF. The CDR3 plus the reference TRBV5-4 and TRBJ1-3 genes for the other parts give the full variable domain: ETGVTQSPTHLIKTRGQQVTLRCSSQSGHNTVSWYQQALGQGPQFIFQYYREEENGRGNFPPRFSGLQFPNYSSELNVNALELDDSALYLCASSLQGRGSGNTIYFGEGSWLTVV.